One sample yielded the 5 T cell receptor beta chains listed below, sequenced in a study of chemoradiotherapy in HPV16-positive cancers. Here immunoSEQ multiplex PCR was the method, and the copy in TCRdb shows in-frame clones only, minus some. The sample includes roughly 5,200 clones, approximately 80% seen only once; the top ten take around 15%. This sample comprised tumor tissue, obtained from a patient who underwent chemoradiotherapy. Source of these receptors: a human donor with HPV-associated anogenital cancer.

V is TRBV19 and J is TRBJ2-1; 8 bases are a match to TRBD2. Per germline, CDR1 LNHDA and CDR2 SQIVND (reference sequence). The CDR3 is 17 residues long. Trimming took 3 bases from V and 9 from J; bases not matched to a gene: 16. The CDR3 nucleotides read TGTGCCAGTAGTATTTTTAGCGGGGCTCCTAATGCAGCTGAGCAGTTCTTC. Protein product: CASSIFSGAPNAAEQFF.

This chain links TRBV11-2 with TRBJ1-3; D is unclear. V shed 1 base and J shed 0 bases, with 10 bases lying between them. In germline, CDR1 is SGHAT, CDR2 FQNNGV. This CDR3 comprises 16 residues. CDR3 nucleotide sequence: TGTGCCAGCAGCTTAGGGCCTTTCAGCTCTGGAAACACCATATATTTT. Translated: CASSLGPFSSGNTIYF.

This clone was recorded a few times. The rearrangement joins TRBV7-9 to TRBJ2-7; tentatively, D is TRBD1 (6 bases). Trimming shortened V by 1 base and J by 2 bases, and 15 bases separated the two germline ends. Germline V gene lookup returns CDR1 SEHNR and CDR2 FQNEAQ (reference sequence). This CDR3 contains 16 residues. The CDR3 DNA is TGTGCCAGCAGCTTAGGGGCAGGGGAGCAGGCCTACGAGCAGTACTTC. It is translated as CASSLGAGEQAYEQYF.

This clone appeared once. The V gene is TRBV11-3, the J gene TRBJ1-2; the match to TRBD1 covers 7 bases. Per the germline V gene, CDR1 is SGHNT and CDR2 is YENEEA. V lost 2 bases, J lost 4 bases, and 10 bases stayed unmatched. This CDR3 region has 16 residues. The CDR3 loop reads CASSLCPGGIFYGYTF. In DNA form, the CDR3 reads TGTGCCAGCAGCTTATGTCCAGGGGGGATTTTCTATGGCTACACCTTC.

The CDR3, as DNA: TGTGCCAGCAGTGAACGACAGCCCCTTGGCTACACCTTC. This sequence encodes CASSERQPLGYTF. The chain is built from TRBV2 and TRBJ1-2; D perhaps matches TRBD1 (5 bases). The CDR3 sequence is 13 residues long. Trimming removed 2 bases from V and 7 bases from J, with 11 bases in between. Germline CDR1 is SNHLY and CDR2 is FYNNEI.